The 3 T cell receptor beta chains presented below share a single source sample, sequenced in a study of blood T cell repertoires in COVID-19. The data were produced by immunoSEQ multiplex PCR, yet TCRdb's version contains in-frame clones alone and is incomplete. In the table there are approximately 200,000 clones, around 91% of which are singletons. Specimen: PBMCs or T cells enriched from blood (not recorded which). The receptors shown here come from a young woman in a cohort exposed to, infected with or recovered from COVID-19 (not recorded which).

This clone was recorded only once. The chain carries TRBV14 and TRBJ2-3, with 13 bases that match TRBD2. The trim removed 6 bases at V and 0 bases at J, leaving 9 bases unmatched. The germline CDR1 and CDR2 sequences are SGHDN and FVKESK. There are 18 residues in the CDR3. CDR3 loop: CASSRTGTSGISTDTQYF. The CDR3 coding sequence is TGTGCCAGCAGTCGGACCGGGACTAGCGGGATTAGCACAGATACGCAGTATTTT.

V gene TRBV7-6 combines with J gene TRBJ1-1, with a weak D call TRBD1 (6 bases). V was cut by 5 bases and J by 5 bases, with 18 bases left in between. Per the germline V gene, CDR1 is SGHVS and CDR2 is FNYEAQ. The CDR3 sequence is 15 residues long. The CDR3 spells CASSPRGGARTEAFF. CDR3 DNA: TGTGCCAGCAGCCCTAGGGGGGGCGCGAGGACTGAAGCTTTCTTT.

This chain connects TRBV19 to TRBJ1-2, with D hard to call. The CDR3 has 14 residues. V was pared by 6 bases and J by 6 bases, with 17 bases between. CDR1 and CDR2 from the germline V gene are LNHDA and SQIVND (reference sequence). This CDR3 reads CASSDMAEGDGYTF. CDR3 DNA sequence: TGTGCCAGTAGCGACATGGCAGAGGGAGATGGCTACACCTTC.